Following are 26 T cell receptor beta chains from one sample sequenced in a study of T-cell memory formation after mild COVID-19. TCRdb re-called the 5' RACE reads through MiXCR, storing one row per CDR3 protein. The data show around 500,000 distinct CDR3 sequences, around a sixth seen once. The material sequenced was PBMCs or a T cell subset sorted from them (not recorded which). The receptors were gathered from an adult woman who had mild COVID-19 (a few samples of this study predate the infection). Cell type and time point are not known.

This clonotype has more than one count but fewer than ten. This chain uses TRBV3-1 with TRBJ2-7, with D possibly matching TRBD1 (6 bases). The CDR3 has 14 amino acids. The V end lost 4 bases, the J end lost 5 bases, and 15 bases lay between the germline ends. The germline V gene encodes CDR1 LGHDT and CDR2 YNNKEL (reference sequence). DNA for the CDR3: TGTGCCAGCAGCCCATGGACAGAGAGCCACGAGCAGTACTTC. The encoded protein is CASSPWTESHEQYF.

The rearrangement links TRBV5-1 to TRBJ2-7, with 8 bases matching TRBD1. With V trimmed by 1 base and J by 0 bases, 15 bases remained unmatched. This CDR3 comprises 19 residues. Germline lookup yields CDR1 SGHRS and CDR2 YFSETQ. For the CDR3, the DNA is TGCGCCAGCAGCTTGTCAGGGGCCAGGGGGCCATTGAGCTCCTACGAGCAGTACTTC. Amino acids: CASSLSGARGPLSSYEQYF.

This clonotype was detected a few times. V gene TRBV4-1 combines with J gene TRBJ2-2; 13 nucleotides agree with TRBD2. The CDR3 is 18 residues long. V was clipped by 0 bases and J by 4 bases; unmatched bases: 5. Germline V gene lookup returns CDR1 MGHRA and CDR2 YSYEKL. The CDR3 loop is CASSQDILAGGATGELFF. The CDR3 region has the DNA TGCGCCAGCAGCCAAGATATACTAGCGGGGGGGGCCACCGGGGAGCTGTTTTTT.

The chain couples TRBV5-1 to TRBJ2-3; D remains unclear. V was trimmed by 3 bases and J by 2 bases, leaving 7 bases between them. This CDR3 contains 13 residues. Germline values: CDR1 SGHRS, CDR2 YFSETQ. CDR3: CASSSLNTDTQYF. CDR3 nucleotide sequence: TGCGCCAGCAGCTCACTTAACACAGATACGCAGTATTTT.

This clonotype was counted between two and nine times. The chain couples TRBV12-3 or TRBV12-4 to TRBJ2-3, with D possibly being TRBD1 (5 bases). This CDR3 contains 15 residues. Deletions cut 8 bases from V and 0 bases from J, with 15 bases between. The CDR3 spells CASLLHRSSTDTQYF. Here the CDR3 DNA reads TGTGCCAGCCTGCTCCACAGGTCCAGCACAGATACGCAGTATTTT.

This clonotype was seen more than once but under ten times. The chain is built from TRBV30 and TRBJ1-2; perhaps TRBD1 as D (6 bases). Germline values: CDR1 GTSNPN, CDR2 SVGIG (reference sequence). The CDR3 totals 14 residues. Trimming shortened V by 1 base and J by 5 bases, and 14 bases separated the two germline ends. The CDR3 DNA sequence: TGTGCCTGGAGTGGGTTAGACAGGTTTTATGGCTACACCTTC. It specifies CAWSGLDRFYGYTF. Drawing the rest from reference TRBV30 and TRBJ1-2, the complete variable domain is SQTIHQWPATLVQPVGSPLSLECTVEGTSNPNLYWYRQAAGRGLQLLFYSVGIGQISSEVPQNLSASRPQDRQFILSSKKLLLSDSGFYLCAWSGLDRFYGYTFGSGTRLTVV.

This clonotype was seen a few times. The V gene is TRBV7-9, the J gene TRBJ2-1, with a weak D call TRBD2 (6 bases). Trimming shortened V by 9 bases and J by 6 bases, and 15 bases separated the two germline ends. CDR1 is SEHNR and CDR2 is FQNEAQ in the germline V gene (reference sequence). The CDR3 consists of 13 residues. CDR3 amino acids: CAREGPHPNEQFF. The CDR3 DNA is TGTGCCAGGGAGGGCCCCCACCCCAATGAGCAGTTCTTC. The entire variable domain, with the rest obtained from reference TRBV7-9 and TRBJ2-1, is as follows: DTGVSQNPRHKITKRGQNVTFRCDPISEHNRLYWYRQTLGQGPEFLTYFQNEAQLEKSRLLSDRFSAERPKGSFSTLEIQRTEQGDSAMYLCAREGPHPNEQFFGPGTRLTVL.

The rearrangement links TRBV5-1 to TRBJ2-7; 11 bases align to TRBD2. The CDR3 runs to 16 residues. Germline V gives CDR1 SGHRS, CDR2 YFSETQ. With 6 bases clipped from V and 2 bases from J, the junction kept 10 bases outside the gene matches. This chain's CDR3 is CASKKLAGGLAYEQYF. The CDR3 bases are TGCGCCAGCAAAAAGCTAGCGGGAGGCCTCGCCTACGAGCAGTACTTC.

DNA for the CDR3: TGCGCCAGCAGCCAAGATGTAAGGACAGGGTCCGGGGAGCTGTTTTTT. Translating it yields CASSQDVRTGSGELFF. V is TRBV4-3 and J is TRBJ2-2; 8 nucleotides align to TRBD1. Trimming removed 0 bases from V and 6 bases from J; junction bases left unmatched: 6. Germline CDR1 reads LGHNA; CDR2 reads YSLEER. The length of the CDR3 is 16 residues.

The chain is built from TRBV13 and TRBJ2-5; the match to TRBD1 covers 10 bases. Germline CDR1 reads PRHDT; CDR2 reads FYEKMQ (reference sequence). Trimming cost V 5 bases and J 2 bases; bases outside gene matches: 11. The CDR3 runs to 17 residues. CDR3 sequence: CASSTRPGQGLQETQYF. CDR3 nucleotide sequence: TGTGCCAGCAGCACCCGGCCGGGACAGGGGCTTCAAGAGACCCAGTACTTC.

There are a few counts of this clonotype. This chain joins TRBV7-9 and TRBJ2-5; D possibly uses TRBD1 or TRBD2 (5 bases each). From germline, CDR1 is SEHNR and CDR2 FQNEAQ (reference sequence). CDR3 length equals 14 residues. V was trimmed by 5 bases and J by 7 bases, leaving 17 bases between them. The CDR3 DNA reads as TGTGCCAGCAGCCAAGGGACGGGCAGTAGGACCCAGTACTTC. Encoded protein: CASSQGTGSRTQYF.

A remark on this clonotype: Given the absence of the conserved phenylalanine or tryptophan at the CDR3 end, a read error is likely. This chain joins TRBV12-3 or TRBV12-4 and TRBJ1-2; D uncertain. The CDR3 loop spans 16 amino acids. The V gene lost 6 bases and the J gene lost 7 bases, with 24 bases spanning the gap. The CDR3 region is CASSSNSPQRIRGYTL. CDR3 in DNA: TGTGCCAGCAGCTCAAACAGCCCCCAGCGCATCCGTGGCTACACCCTC.

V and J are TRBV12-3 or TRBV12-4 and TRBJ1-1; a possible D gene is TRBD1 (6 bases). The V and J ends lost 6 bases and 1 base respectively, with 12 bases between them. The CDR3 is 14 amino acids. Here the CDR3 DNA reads TGTGCCAGCAGATTACAGGGCACGAACACTGAAGCTTTCTTT. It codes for CASRLQGTNTEAFF.

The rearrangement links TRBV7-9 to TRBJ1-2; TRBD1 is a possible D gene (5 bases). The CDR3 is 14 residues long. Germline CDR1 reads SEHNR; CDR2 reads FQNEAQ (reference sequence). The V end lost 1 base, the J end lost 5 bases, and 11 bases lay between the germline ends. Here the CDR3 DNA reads TGTGCCAGCAGCTTAGTAGACAGTCCGTATGGCTACACCTTC. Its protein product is CASSLVDSPYGYTF.

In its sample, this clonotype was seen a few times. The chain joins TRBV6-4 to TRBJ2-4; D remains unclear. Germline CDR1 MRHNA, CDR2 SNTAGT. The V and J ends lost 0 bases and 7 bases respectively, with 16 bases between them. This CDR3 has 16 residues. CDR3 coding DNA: TGTGCCAGCAGTGACTCGGGTCTTTTTGTTAGGAACATTCAGTACTTC. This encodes CASSDSGLFVRNIQYF.

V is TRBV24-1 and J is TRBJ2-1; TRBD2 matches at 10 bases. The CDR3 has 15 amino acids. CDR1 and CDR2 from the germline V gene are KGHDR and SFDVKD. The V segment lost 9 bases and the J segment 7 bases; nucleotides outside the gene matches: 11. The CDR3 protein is CATSRTSGTRNEQFF. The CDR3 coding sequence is TGTGCCACCTCCAGGACTAGCGGCACACGGAATGAGCAGTTCTTC.

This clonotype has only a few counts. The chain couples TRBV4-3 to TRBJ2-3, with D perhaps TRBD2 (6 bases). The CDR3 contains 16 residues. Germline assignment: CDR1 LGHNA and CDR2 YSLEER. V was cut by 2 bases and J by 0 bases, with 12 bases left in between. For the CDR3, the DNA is TGCGCCAGCAGCCAATATACTAGCAAAAGCACAGATACGCAGTATTTT. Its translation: CASSQYTSKSTDTQYF.

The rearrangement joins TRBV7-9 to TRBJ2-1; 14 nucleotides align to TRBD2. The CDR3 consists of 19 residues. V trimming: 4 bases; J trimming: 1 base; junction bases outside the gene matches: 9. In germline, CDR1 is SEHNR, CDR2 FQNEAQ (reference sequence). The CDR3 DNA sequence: TGTGCCAGCAGCTCGGTGACTAGCGGGGGGGTACTGTCCTACAATGAGCAGTTCTTC. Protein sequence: CASSSVTSGGVLSYNEQFF.

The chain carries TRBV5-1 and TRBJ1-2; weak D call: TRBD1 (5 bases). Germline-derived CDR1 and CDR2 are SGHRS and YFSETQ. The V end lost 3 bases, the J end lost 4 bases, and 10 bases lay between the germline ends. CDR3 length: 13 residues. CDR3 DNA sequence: TGCGCCAGCAGCTCCTTGGGGGGCTATGGCTACACCTTC. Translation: CASSSLGGYGYTF.

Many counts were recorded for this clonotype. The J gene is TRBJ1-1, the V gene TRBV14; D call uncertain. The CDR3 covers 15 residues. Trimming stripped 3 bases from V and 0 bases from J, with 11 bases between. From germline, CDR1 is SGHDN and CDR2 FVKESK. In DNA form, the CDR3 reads TGTGCCAGCAGCCATCGGACGGCCATGAACACTGAAGCTTTCTTT. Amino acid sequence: CASSHRTAMNTEAFF.

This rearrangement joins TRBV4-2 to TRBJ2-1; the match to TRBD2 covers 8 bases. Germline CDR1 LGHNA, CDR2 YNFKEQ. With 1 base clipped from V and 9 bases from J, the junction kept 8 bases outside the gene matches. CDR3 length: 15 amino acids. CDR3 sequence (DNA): TGTGCCAGCAGCCAAGTAGGCGGGAGGATCGGTGAGCAGTTCTTC. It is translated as CASSQVGGRIGEQFF.

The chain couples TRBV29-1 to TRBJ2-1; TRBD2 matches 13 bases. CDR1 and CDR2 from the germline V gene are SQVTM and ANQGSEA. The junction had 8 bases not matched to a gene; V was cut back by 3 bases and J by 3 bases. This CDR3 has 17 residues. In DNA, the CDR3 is TGCAGCGTTGATGGACTAGCGGGAGCCCTATACTACAATGAGCAGTTCTTC. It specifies CSVDGLAGALYYNEQFF.

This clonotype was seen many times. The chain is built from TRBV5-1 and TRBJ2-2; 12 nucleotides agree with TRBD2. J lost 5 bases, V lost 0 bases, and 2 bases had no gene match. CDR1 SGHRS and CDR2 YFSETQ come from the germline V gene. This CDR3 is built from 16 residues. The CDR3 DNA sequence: TGCGCCAGCAGCTTGGATGGGACTAGCGGGACCGGGGAGCTGTTTTTT. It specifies CASSLDGTSGTGELFF.

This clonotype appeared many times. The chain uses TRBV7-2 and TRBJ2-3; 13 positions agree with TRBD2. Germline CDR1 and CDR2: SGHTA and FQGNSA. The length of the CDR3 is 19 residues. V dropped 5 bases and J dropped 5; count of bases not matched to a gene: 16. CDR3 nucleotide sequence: TGTGCCAGCAGCATAGGACTAGCGGGGGTTTTTTTCCATGGAGATACGCAGTATTTT. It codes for CASSIGLAGVFFHGDTQYF.

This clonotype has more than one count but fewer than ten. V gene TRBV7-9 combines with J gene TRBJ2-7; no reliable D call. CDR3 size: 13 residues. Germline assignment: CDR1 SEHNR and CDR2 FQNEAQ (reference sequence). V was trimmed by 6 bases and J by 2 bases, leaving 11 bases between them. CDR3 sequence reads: CASSPKVPYEQYF. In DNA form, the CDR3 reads TGTGCCAGCAGTCCTAAGGTCCCCTACGAGCAGTACTTC.

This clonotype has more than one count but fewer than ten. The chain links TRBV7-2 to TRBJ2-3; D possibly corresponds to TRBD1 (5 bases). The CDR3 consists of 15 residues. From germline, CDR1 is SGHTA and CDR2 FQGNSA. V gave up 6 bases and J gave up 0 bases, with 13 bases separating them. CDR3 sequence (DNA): TGTGCCAGCAGTATGAATAAGGGGAGCACAGATACGCAGTATTTT. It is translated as CASSMNKGSTDTQYF.